This passage covers 19 T cell receptor beta chains from one sample sequenced in a study of cytomegalovirus exposure and HLA in healthy donors. Amplification used 60 Vbeta primers and 13 Jbeta primers. Assay: immunoSEQ multiplex PCR; the TCRdb copy retains only in-frame clones and omits some. The profile shows fewer than 200,000 clones, around 80% of them singletons. The specimen was PBMCs. The receptor source for this set is a female donor in good health and CMV-seronegative.

V gene TRBV6-1 combines with J gene TRBJ2-7; 7 nucleotides match TRBD1. The J segment lost 6 bases and the V segment lost 4 bases, leaving 9 bases of the junction unmatched. The germline V gene has CDR1 MNHNS and CDR2 SASEGT. The CDR3 is made up of 14 amino acids. The CDR3 region is CASSVPLGGSEQYF. CDR3 DNA: TGTGCCAGCAGTGTACCTTTAGGGGGCTCCGAGCAGTACTTC.

The chain combines TRBV30 with TRBJ1-3; D ambiguous. Germline V gives CDR1 GTSNPN, CDR2 SVGIG (reference sequence). Trimming left V 0 bases short and J 4 bases short, with 7 bases between. The length of the CDR3 is 13 residues. CDR3 nucleotide sequence: TGTGCCTGGAGTGTACTAATCGGAAACACCATATATTTT. This translates into CAWSVLIGNTIYF.

The chain employs TRBV7-2 and TRBJ1-1; D is perhaps TRBD1 (5 bases). The CDR3 consists of 15 residues. Germline CDR1 and CDR2: SGHTA and FQGNSA. V was shortened by 3 bases and J by 2 bases, with 13 bases between the two germline ends. CDR3: CASSLGIQGNTEAFF. CDR3 DNA: TGTGCCAGCAGCTTGGGGATCCAGGGTAACACTGAAGCTTTCTTT.

V gene TRBV7-3 combines with J gene TRBJ2-1; 9 bases match TRBD1. This CDR3 contains 17 residues. Germline CDR1 reads SGHTA; CDR2 reads FQGTGA. The J segment lost 9 bases and the V segment lost 1 base, leaving 13 bases of the junction unmatched. In nucleotides, the CDR3 is TGTGCCAGCAGCTTAAGGGCCGCCGGGGGACAGGGTGGTGAGCAGTTCTTC. This codes for CASSLRAAGGQGGEQFF.

The gene calls are TRBV9 and TRBJ2-1; 7 nucleotides line up with TRBD1. The germline V gene has CDR1 SGDLS and CDR2 YYNGEE. The V and J ends lost 0 bases and 4 bases, in that order; junction bases with no gene match: 16. The CDR3 length is 19 residues. The CDR3 nucleotides are TGTGCCAGCAGCGTAGCTTGGGGCTGGGCCTCAGGGGGTTACAATGAGCAGTTCTTC. Protein product: CASSVAWGWASGGYNEQFF.

This clone has a single count. The chain has TRBV4-3 and TRBJ1-6; D gene ambiguous. V shed 0 bases and J shed 3 bases, with 9 bases lying between them. Germline V gives CDR1 LGHNA, CDR2 YSLEER. The length of the CDR3 is 16 residues. CDR3 nucleotide sequence: TGCGCCAGCAGCCAAGATTTCACAGACTATAATTCACCCCTCCACTTT. Its translation is CASSQDFTDYNSPLHF.

The chain has TRBV5-1 and TRBJ2-3; D gene uncertain. Germline CDR1 reads SGHRS; CDR2 reads YFSETQ. V lost 0 bases to trimming and J lost 5 bases, with 10 bases between them. The CDR3 totals 14 residues. The CDR3 here is CASSLGGHGDTQYF. The CDR3 DNA sequence: TGCGCCAGCAGCTTGGGAGGCCATGGAGATACGCAGTATTTT.

The V call is TRBV11-2, the J call TRBJ1-1; possible D gene TRBD1, 6 bases. The germline CDR1 and CDR2 sequences are SGHAT and FQNNGV. This CDR3 is built from 13 residues. V was clipped by 5 bases and J by 2 bases, with 9 bases between them. CDR3 sequence reads: CASSGQTNTEAFF. CDR3 coding DNA: TGTGCCAGCAGCGGACAGACCAACACTGAAGCTTTCTTT.

The table lists this clone with a few counts. This rearrangement joins TRBV7-9 to TRBJ1-1; D gene uncertain. The CDR3 is made up of 13 amino acids. Germline assignment: CDR1 SEHNR and CDR2 FQNEAQ (reference sequence). Trimming took off 0 bases at V and 10 bases at J, with 12 bases between the two ends. The CDR3 protein is CASSLAGRGGAFF. For the CDR3, the DNA is TGTGCCAGCAGCTTAGCCGGTAGAGGTGGAGCTTTCTTT. The full variable domain, completed using reference TRBV7-9 and TRBJ1-1, is DTGVSQNPRHKITKRGQNVTFRCDPISEHNRLYWYRQTLGQGPEFLTYFQNEAQLEKSRLLSDRFSAERPKGSFSTLEIQRTEQGDSAMYLCASSLAGRGGAFFGQGTRLTVV.

This clone was seen a handful of times. This rearrangement joins TRBV11-2 to TRBJ2-7; 7 bases align to TRBD2. After removal of 1 base from V and 4 bases from J, the junction contained 7 bases not matched to a gene. Per the germline V gene, CDR1 is SGHAT and CDR2 is FQNNGV. The CDR3 totals 15 residues. The CDR3, as DNA: TGTGCCAGCAGCTTAGGGGGCGGGAGCATTTACGAGCAGTACTTC. Its protein product is CASSLGGGSIYEQYF. The full variable domain, in which reference TRBV11-2 and TRBJ2-7 provide the parts outside the CDR3, is EAGVAQSPRYKIIEKRQSVAFWCNPISGHATLYWYQQILGQGPKLLIQFQNNGVVDDSQLPKDRFSAERLKGVDSTLKIQPAKLEDSAVYLCASSLGGGSIYEQYFGPGTRLTVT.

V gene TRBV27 combines with J gene TRBJ2-2; TRBD2 aligns across 14 bases. V lost 6 bases and J lost 0; bases outside the gene matches: 12. The V gene's germline CDR1 is MNHEY and CDR2 SMNVEV (reference sequence). This CDR3 has 20 amino acids. The CDR3 coding sequence is TGTGCCAGCAGACGACTAGCGGGAGGGCGAGTGAACTCGAACACCGGGGAGCTGTTTTTT. Translation: CASRRLAGGRVNSNTGELFF.

The count of this clone is one. The CDR3 DNA reads as TGTGCCAGTAGTATAGCGGTGGAGCTGTTTTTT. Protein sequence: CASSIAVELFF. The chain recombines TRBV19 with TRBJ2-2, with unresolved D. This CDR3 comprises 11 residues. Germline V gene lookup returns CDR1 LNHDA and CDR2 SQIVND (reference sequence). Deletions cut 1 base from V and 10 bases from J, with 4 bases between.

This clone was observed a single time. V is TRBV5-4 and J is TRBJ1-2, with TRBD1 matching 7 bases. Germline V CDR1 and CDR2: SGHNT, YYREEE (reference sequence). V dropped 7 bases and J dropped 2; count of bases not matched to a gene: 5. This CDR3 spans 13 amino acids. The CDR3 sequence is CASSTGENYGYTF. The CDR3 coding sequence is TGTGCCAGCTCCACAGGGGAGAACTATGGCTACACCTTC.

This chain joins TRBV27 and TRBJ1-1, with D perhaps TRBD1 (6 bases). Germline V CDR1 and CDR2: MNHEY, SMNVEV (reference sequence). The ends were cut back, 2 bases at V and 4 bases at J, with 11 bases in the middle. This CDR3 comprises 14 residues. The CDR3 region is CASSLGGGSTEAFF. The DNA for the CDR3 is TGTGCCAGCAGTTTAGGGGGCGGGTCCACTGAAGCTTTCTTT.

V gene TRBV5-8 combines with J gene TRBJ2-7, with TRBD1 matching 7 bases. Per germline, CDR1 SGHTS and CDR2 YDEGEE. V trimming: 2 bases; J trimming: 0 bases; junction bases outside the gene matches: 5. The CDR3 is 15 amino acids. CDR3 residues: CASSLPGQLSYEQYF. The CDR3 bases are TGTGCCAGCAGCTTACCGGGACAGCTCTCCTACGAGCAGTACTTC.

CDR3: CASTTTGTNYGYTF. DNA for the CDR3: TGTGCCAGTACCACGACCGGGACAAATTATGGCTACACCTTC. The chain is built from TRBV19 and TRBJ1-2, with a possible D match to TRBD1 (6 bases). The CDR3 has 14 amino acids. Trimming left V 7 bases short and J 5 bases short, with 17 bases between. CDR1 and CDR2 (germline): LNHDA, SQIVND (reference sequence).

This clone has only a few counts. The chain combines TRBV28 with TRBJ1-1; maybe TRBD1 (5 bases). The V gene lost 2 bases and the J gene lost 1 base, with 11 bases spanning the gap. The CDR3 consists of 15 residues. CDR1 and CDR2 from the germline V gene are MDHEN and SYDVKM. The CDR3, as DNA: TGTGCCAGCAGTTTAATAGGGGCCGGGAACACTGAAGCTTTCTTT. Protein: CASSLIGAGNTEAFF.

The J gene is TRBJ1-4, the V gene TRBV6-5; D gene unclear. This CDR3 is 13 amino acids long. The V gene lost 7 bases and the J gene lost 8 bases, with 14 bases spanning the gap. Germline values: CDR1 MNHEY, CDR2 SVGAGI. CDR3 nucleotide sequence: TGTGCCAGCAAACGGGGAGAGCGAGAAAAACTGTTTTTT. This gives the protein CASKRGEREKLFF.

J is TRBJ2-5 and V is TRBV7-9; 11 positions agree with TRBD2. Germline V gives CDR1 SEHNR, CDR2 FQNEAQ (reference sequence). There are 14 residues in the CDR3. With V trimmed by 11 bases and J by 1 base, 6 bases remained unmatched. The CDR3 bases are TGTGCCGGCATGACTAGCGGGGTCCAAGAGACCCAGTACTTC. Protein product: CAGMTSGVQETQYF. Variable domain in full (rest from reference TRBV7-9 and TRBJ2-5): DTGVSQNPRHKITKRGQNVTFRCDPISEHNRLYWYRQTLGQGPEFLTYFQNEAQLEKSRLLSDRFSAERPKGSFSTLEIQRTEQGDSAMYLCAGMTSGVQETQYFGPGTRLLVL.